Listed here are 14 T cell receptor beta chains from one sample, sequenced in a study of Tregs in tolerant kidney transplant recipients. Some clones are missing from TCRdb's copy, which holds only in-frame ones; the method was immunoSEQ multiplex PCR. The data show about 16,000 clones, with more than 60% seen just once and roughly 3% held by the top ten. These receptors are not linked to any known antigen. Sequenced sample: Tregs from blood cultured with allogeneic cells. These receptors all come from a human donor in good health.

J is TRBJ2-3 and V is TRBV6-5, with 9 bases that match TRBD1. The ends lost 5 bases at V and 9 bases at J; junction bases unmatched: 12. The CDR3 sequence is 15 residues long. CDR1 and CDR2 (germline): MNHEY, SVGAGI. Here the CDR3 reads CASSLPGQGQWTQYF. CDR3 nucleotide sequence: TGTGCCAGCAGTCTTCCGGGACAGGGTCAATGGACGCAGTATTTT.

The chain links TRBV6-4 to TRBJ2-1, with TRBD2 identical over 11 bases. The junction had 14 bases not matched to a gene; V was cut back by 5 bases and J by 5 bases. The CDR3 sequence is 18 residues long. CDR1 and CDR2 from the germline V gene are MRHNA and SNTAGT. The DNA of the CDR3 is TGTGCCAGCAGTCCCCCCACTAGCGGGAGTACCCCCCACAATGAGCAGTTCTTC. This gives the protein CASSPPTSGSTPHNEQFF.

CDR3 in DNA: TGTGCCAGCAGCTTGGGGGGGTATCAGCCCCAGCATTTT. Protein: CASSLGGYQPQHF. The J gene is TRBJ1-5, the V gene TRBV5-6; tentatively, D is TRBD1 (5 bases). Germline V gene lookup returns CDR1 SGHDT and CDR2 YYEEEE. The CDR3 covers 13 residues. The V and J ends lost 0 bases and 5 bases respectively, with 6 bases between them.

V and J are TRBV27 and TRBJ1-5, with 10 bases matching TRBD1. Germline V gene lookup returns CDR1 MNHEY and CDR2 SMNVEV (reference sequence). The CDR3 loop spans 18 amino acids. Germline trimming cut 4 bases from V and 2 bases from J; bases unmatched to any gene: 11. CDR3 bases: TGTGCCAGCAGTTCACGACAGGGGGCCGTCCTAGGCAATCAGCCCCAGCATTTT. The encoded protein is CASSSRQGAVLGNQPQHF.

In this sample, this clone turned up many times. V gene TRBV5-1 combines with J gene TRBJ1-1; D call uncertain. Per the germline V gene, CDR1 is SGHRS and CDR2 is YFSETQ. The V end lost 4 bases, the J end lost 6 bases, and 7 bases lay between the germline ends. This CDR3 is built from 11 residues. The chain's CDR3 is CASSDGPEAFF. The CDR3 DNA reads TGCGCCAGCAGCGACGGACCTGAAGCTTTCTTT.

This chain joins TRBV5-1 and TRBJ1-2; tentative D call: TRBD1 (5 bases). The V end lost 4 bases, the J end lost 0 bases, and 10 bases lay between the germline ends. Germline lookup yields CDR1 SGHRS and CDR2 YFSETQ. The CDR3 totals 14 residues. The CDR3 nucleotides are TGCGCCAGCAGCCCGGGACGGGCTAACTATGGCTACACCTTC. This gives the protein CASSPGRANYGYTF.

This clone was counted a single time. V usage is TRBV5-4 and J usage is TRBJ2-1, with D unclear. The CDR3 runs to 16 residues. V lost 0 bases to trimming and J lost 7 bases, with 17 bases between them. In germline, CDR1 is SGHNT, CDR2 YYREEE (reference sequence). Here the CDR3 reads CASSLDQAMMANEQFF. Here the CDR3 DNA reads TGTGCCAGCAGCTTGGACCAGGCCATGATGGCGAATGAGCAGTTCTTC.

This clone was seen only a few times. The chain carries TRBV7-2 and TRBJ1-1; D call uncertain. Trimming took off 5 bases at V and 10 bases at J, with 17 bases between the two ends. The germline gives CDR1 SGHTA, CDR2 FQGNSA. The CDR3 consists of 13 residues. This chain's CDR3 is CASSPRGAHRAFF. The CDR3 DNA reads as TGTGCCAGCAGCCCTCGGGGAGCGCATCGAGCTTTCTTT.

The CDR3 nucleotides are TGTGCCAGCAGCCAAGTCGGGGCAGGGCCCAAAGAGACCCAGTACTTC. It is translated as CASSQVGAGPKETQYF. The rearrangement joins TRBV4-2 to TRBJ2-5, with D perhaps assigned TRBD1 or TRBD2 (5 bases each). The CDR3 extends over 16 amino acids. Trimming shortened V by 1 base and J by 3 bases, and 15 bases separated the two germline ends. Per germline, CDR1 LGHNA and CDR2 YNFKEQ.

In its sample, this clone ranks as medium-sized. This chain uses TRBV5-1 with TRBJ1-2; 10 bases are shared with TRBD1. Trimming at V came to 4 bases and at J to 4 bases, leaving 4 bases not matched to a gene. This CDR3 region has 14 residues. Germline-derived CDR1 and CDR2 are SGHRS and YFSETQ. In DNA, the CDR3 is TGCGCCAGCAGCCCGGGACAGGGGCCCTATGGCTACACCTTC. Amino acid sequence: CASSPGQGPYGYTF.

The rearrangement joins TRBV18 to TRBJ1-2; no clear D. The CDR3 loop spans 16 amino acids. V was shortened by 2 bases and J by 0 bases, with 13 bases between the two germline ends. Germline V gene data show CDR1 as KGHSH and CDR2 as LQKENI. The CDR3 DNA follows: TGTGCCAGCTCACCAATAAGTCGGACGGCTAACTATGGCTACACCTTC. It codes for CASSPISRTANYGYTF.

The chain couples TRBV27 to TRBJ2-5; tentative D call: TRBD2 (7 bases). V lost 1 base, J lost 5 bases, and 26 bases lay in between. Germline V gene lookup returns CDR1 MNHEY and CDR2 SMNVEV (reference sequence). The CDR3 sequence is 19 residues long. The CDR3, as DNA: TGTGCCAGCAGTTTATACTCCTCGGTCGGCCGGGGGGCGCGGGAGACCCAGTACTTC. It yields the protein CASSLYSSVGRGARETQYF.

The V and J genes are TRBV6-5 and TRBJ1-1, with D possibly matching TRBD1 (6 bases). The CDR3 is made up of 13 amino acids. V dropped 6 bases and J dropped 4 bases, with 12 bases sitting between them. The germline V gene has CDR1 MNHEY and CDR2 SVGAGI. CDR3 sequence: CASRYEGGTEAFF. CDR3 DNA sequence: TGTGCCAGCAGGTACGAGGGGGGCACTGAAGCTTTCTTT.

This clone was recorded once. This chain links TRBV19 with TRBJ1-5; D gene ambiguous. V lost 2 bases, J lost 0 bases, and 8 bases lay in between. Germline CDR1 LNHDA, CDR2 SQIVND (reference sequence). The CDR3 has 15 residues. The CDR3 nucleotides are TGTGCCAGTAGTATACGAGTTTATAGCAATCAGCCCCAGCATTTT. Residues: CASSIRVYSNQPQHF.